One and the same sample provided the 12 T cell receptor beta chains below, sequenced in a study of cytomegalovirus exposure and HLA in healthy donors. Primers included in the PCR were 60 Vbeta and 13 Jbeta primers. Assay used: immunoSEQ multiplex PCR; TCRdb lists only in-frame clones, some missing. The table lists about 110,000 clones, around 80% of them singletons. What was sequenced was PBMCs. The source is a man younger than 45 in good health and CMV-seropositive.

CDR3 sequence: CASGNLEQYF. The DNA of the CDR3 is TGTGCCAGCGGCAATCTTGAGCAGTACTTC. V is TRBV28 and J is TRBJ2-7; D unclear. CDR3 length equals 10 residues. Trimming stripped 8 bases from V and 7 bases from J, with 9 bases between. Germline CDR1 is MDHEN and CDR2 is SYDVKM.

The chain links TRBV6-6 to TRBJ2-5; D remains unclear. The closer fit of TRBJ2-7 to the DNA end suggests the J call may be wrong. The germline CDR1 and CDR2 sequences are MNHNY and SVGAGI (reference sequence). This CDR3 is built from 13 residues. The CDR3 protein is CASSYQLNYEQYF. The DNA of the CDR3 is TGTGCCAGCAGTTACCAGTTGAACTACGAGCAGTACTTC.

This clone was recorded once. One end of the junction varies from germline; a read error may be responsible. The gene calls are TRBV11-2 and TRBJ2-2; TRBD1 aligns across 7 bases. Looked up from germline, CDR1 is SGHAT and CDR2 is FQNNGV. This CDR3 is 13 amino acids long. The CDR3 DNA sequence: TGTGCCAGCAGCTTAGCGGTGGCAGGGGGGCTGTTTTTT. Its protein product is CASSLAVAGGLFF.

V and J are TRBV27 and TRBJ1-4, with TRBD1 matching over 9 bases. In germline, CDR1 is MNHEY, CDR2 SMNVEV (reference sequence). The CDR3 has 14 residues. Germline trimming cut 4 bases from V and 10 bases from J; bases unmatched to any gene: 7. The CDR3: CASSSWDRVGKLFF. CDR3 sequence (DNA): TGTGCCAGCAGTTCGTGGGACAGGGTGGGAAAACTGTTTTTT.

This rearrangement joins TRBV6-1 to TRBJ2-5, with D tentatively TRBD1 (8 bases). The J call is doubtful: the DNA matches TRBJ2-7 better. Germline V gives CDR1 MNHNS, CDR2 SASEGT. This CDR3 is 16 amino acids long. The CDR3 DNA sequence: TGTGCCAGCAGTGGACGGACAGGGAGGGCCTCCTACGAGCAGTACTTC. This codes for CASSGRTGRASYEQYF.

The chain has TRBV9 and TRBJ2-5; 9 nucleotides match TRBD2. Trimming took 3 bases from V and 5 from J; bases not matched to a gene: 5. The germline V gene has CDR1 SGDLS and CDR2 YYNGEE. This CDR3 is built from 14 residues. The CDR3 loop is CASSAGTSHETQYF. CDR3 nucleotides: TGTGCCAGCAGCGCCGGGACTAGCCACGAGACCCAGTACTTC. Full variable domain (rest looked up from reference TRBV9 and TRBJ2-5): DSGVTQTPKHLITATGQRVTLRCSPRSGDLSVYWYQQSLDQGLQFLIQYYNGEERAKGNILERFSAQQFPDLHSELNLSSLELGDSALYFCASSAGTSHETQYFGPGTRLLVL.

V usage is TRBV6-4 and J usage is TRBJ2-3, with TRBD1 as a possible D gene (5 bases). Germline values: CDR1 MRHNA, CDR2 SNTAGT. The CDR3 has 15 amino acids. Trimming cost V 0 bases and J 0 bases, with 7 bases left between them. In nucleotides, the CDR3 is TGTGCCAGCAGTGACTCGGCAGGGAGCACAGATACGCAGTATTTT. Translating gives CASSDSAGSTDTQYF.

This clone was counted between two and nine times. This rearrangement joins TRBV5-1 to TRBJ2-3, with TRBD2 identical over 7 bases. After removal of 0 bases from V and 5 bases from J, the junction contained 3 bases not matched to a gene. The CDR3 is 14 residues long. Germline assignment: CDR1 SGHRS and CDR2 YFSETQ. CDR3 bases: TGCGCCAGCAGCTTGGGACTAGCCCAAGATACGCAGTATTTT. Amino acids: CASSLGLAQDTQYF. The full variable domain, with the rest looked up from reference TRBV5-1 and TRBJ2-3, is KAGVTQTPRYLIKTRGQQVTLSCSPISGHRSVSWYQQTPGQGLQFLFEYFSETQRNKGNFPGRFSGRQFSNSRSEMNVSTLELGDSALYLCASSLGLAQDTQYFGPGTRLTVL.

The chain joins TRBV10-3 to TRBJ1-5; no firm D call. This CDR3 has 13 residues. The V end lost 8 bases, the J end lost 4 bases, and 12 bases lay between the germline ends. CDR1 is ENHRY and CDR2 is SYGVKD in the germline V gene. CDR3 amino acids: CAIVAEQNQPQHF. The DNA for the CDR3 is TGTGCCATCGTGGCAGAACAAAATCAGCCCCAGCATTTT.

The chain is built from TRBV11-2 and TRBJ1-5, with D perhaps matching TRBD1 (5 bases). The CDR3 sequence is 15 residues long. CDR1 SGHAT and CDR2 FQNNGV come from the germline V gene. The V and J ends lost 0 bases and 7 bases respectively, with 13 bases between them. CDR3 DNA: TGTGCCAGCAGCTTAGATCGCGGGAGGGGACAGCCCCAGCATTTT. Protein: CASSLDRGRGQPQHF.

The chain carries TRBV9 and TRBJ2-7; 9 positions agree with TRBD2. This CDR3 region has 15 residues. With V trimmed by 3 bases and J by 3 bases, 7 bases remained unmatched. The germline CDR1 and CDR2 sequences are SGDLS and YYNGEE. CDR3 amino acids: CASSAGGGAYYEQYF. CDR3 nucleotide sequence: TGTGCCAGCAGCGCCGGCGGGGGGGCCTACTACGAGCAGTACTTC.

The chain joins TRBV7-3 to TRBJ2-1, with D uncertain. Trimming stripped 1 base from V and 4 bases from J, with 5 bases between. Germline-derived CDR1 and CDR2 are SGHTA and FQGTGA. This CDR3 contains 13 residues. This CDR3 is CASSLNTYNEQFF. CDR3 coding DNA: TGTGCCAGCAGCTTAAACACGTACAATGAGCAGTTCTTC.